This T cell receptor (beta chain) was obtained from a study of T cells after posttransplantation cyclophosphamide. Study-wide results and caveats: Donor-recipient repertoire similarity was low at 1-2 months, rising over year one. Recipient CMV seropositivity and CMV reactivation strongly tracked TRB clonality. Tissue-infiltrating T cells from skin or gut overlapped little with blood T cells.

Concerning this clone: Its antigen is not identified.

TCRdb keeps only in-frame clones here, not all; method: immunoSEQ multiplex PCR. The data show more than 3,000 clones, roughly 95% seen once. The CDR3 length is 15 residues. The V end was cut by 3 bases, the J end by 3 bases, with 16 bases between. The germline V gene encodes CDR1 SGDLS and CDR2 YYNGEE. The naive gate required viable CD3+CD4+ or CD3+CD8+ cells with CCR7+CD45RA+CD45RO-CD95-CD27+CD28+ phenotype. Input material: naive CD8+ T cells sorted from PBMCs. The receptor was isolated from a woman aged 45 to 65 in good health and a related stem cell transplant donor. The chain links TRBV9 to TRBJ2-7; perhaps TRBD2 as D (5 bases). CDR3 in DNA: TGTGCCAGCAGCGCCTCCGGGAATAAACTCTACGAGCAGTACTTC. It specifies CASSASGNKLYEQYF.